Listed below are T cell receptor beta chains from one sample, sequenced in a study of T cells expressing NK-cell markers. TCRdb re-analyzed the 5' RACE reads; it lists each CDR3 protein once, without DNA. Its table lists 350,000 to 400,000 distinct CDR3 sequences. The sequencing input was blood T cells: a sorted CD56 or NKG2C T cell subset, CD4+ or CD8+ T cells, or bulk PBMC T cells (not recorded which). The receptors derive from a woman aged 50 to 65 in good health. Each CDR3 is given with its conserved first and last residue.

len,v_gene,j_gene,CDR3aa
17,TRBV6-1,TRBJ1-2,CASRRGVGKREFYGYTF
11,TRBV5-1,TRBJ2-3,CASNQGGFWYF
17,TRBV9,TRBJ2-2,CASSVAIAGGYTGELFF
15,TRBV7-6,TRBJ2-5,CASSPNGAVQETQYF
18,TRBV4-1,TRBJ2-7,CASSQLSGQGAVGYEQYF
16,TRBV12-3/TRBV12-4,TRBJ2-7,CASSFAGGLIPYEQYF
15,TRBV15,TRBJ2-3,CATTSLGKSTDTQYF
14,TRBV12-3/TRBV12-4,TRBJ2-4,CASSLGGRSNIQYF
14,TRBV18,TRBJ1-2,CASSPPAIFGGYTF
15,TRBV20-1,TRBJ1-6,CSAEPLGRPNSPLHF
14,TRBV24-1,TRBJ2-3,CATSEGLASDTQYF
17,TRBV24-1,TRBJ2-1,CATSDPAVLAIHNEQFF
11,TRBV20-1,TRBJ2-3,CSARVSDTQYF
14,TRBV11-3,TRBJ1-4,CASSFESTNEKLFF
15,TRBV29-1,TRBJ1-2,CSALGTGDKNYGYTF
13,TRBV7-8,TRBJ2-3,CASSFHSGDTQYF
14,TRBV24-1,TRBJ2-2,CATRGKGGTGELFF
16,TRBV12-3/TRBV12-4,TRBJ2-3,CASSLSPGAAADTQYF
20,TRBV7-2,TRBJ1-4,CASSPRIVTGLSPTNEKLFF
11,TRBV19,TRBJ2-1,CASTSGNEQFF
18,TRBV12-3/TRBV12-4,TRBJ2-6,CASSLGAGGTSGANVLTF
16,TRBV24-1,TRBJ2-1,CATSDPKGLAGNEQFF
17,TRBV18,TRBJ2-1,CASSPSIGELGGNEQFF
13,TRBV29-1,TRBJ2-1,CSGGLAGYNEQFF
15,TRBV5-1,TRBJ2-1,CASSMGGGPYNEQFF
13,TRBV5-1,TRBJ2-2,CASSVDTTGELFF
17,TRBV10-3,TRBJ1-5,CAISGLKTGLSNQPQHF
18,TRBV7-9,TRBJ2-7,CASSLAGGQGVSSYEQYF
12,TRBV5-5,TRBJ1-1,CASSLSRVAAFF
14,TRBV27,TRBJ2-7,CASSLSRLAGEQYF
14,TRBV3-1,TRBJ2-7,CASSQVQASYEQYF
16,TRBV13,TRBJ2-1,CASSLPPRESYNEQFF
15,TRBV10-3,TRBJ1-5,CAISVGQGGNQPQHF
14,TRBV29-1,TRBJ2-2,CSVSLAGYTGELFF
18,TRBV25-1,TRBJ2-3,CASSLGQGAVGWPDTQYF
14,TRBV6-5,TRBJ1-3,CASSPGQGGNTIYF
15,TRBV20-1,TRBJ1-5,CSARVGTGGDQPQHF
14,TRBV29-1,TRBJ2-1,CSVAAGSLGNEQFF
13,TRBV7-9,TRBJ2-1,CASSLVVTICLFF
13,TRBV12-3/TRBV12-4,TRBJ2-7,CASTSDTSYEQYF